The sequence of this T cell receptor beta chain was determined in a study of T cells in narcolepsy. Points from the study as a whole: Autoreactive clone sequences were missing from some blood memory CD4+ repertoires. Comparing one patient's CSF and blood CD4+ clonotypes highlighted HCRT- and TRIB2-specific autoreactive clonotypes.

CDR3 length: 17 residues. J gave up 7 bases and V 2 bases, and 13 bases lay outside the gene matches. Germline V lookup: CDR1 ENHRY, CDR2 SYGVKD. About this clone: Its target is not known.

Sequencing used immunoSEQ multiplex PCR; TCRdb keeps in-frame clones, though not all of them. The data contain about 21,000 clones, about 92% of them singletons. Sequenced sample: CD45RA- memory CD4+ T cells from PBMCs. The origin of this receptor is a human donor with narcolepsy. The chain recombines TRBV10-3 with TRBJ2-1, with 8 positions matching TRBD2. CDR3: CAISEPFEAGAGNEQFF. CDR3 nucleotides: TGTGCCATCAGTGAGCCGTTTGAAGCGGGAGCTGGAAATGAGCAGTTCTTC.